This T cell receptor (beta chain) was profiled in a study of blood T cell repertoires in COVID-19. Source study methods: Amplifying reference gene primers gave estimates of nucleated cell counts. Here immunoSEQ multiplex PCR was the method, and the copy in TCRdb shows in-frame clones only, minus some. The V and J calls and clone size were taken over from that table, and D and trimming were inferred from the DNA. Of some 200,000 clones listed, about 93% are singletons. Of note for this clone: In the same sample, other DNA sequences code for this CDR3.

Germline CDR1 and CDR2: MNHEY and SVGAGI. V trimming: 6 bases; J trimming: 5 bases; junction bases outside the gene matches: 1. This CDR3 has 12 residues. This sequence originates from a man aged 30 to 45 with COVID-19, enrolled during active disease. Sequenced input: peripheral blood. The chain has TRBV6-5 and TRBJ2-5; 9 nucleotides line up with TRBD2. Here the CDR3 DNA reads TGTGCCAGCAGGACTAGCGGCGAGACCCAGTACTTC. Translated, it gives CASRTSGETQYF.